The clone carrying this T cell receptor (beta chain) occurred many times. The data belong to a study of human T cells and chemical hapten exposure. Regarding time point: pre-sensitization, week 0. The treatment here: therapeutic diphenylcyclopropenone sensitization with weekly scalp DPC. V was pared by 3 bases and J by 5 bases, with 6 bases between. CDR1 is SGHTA and CDR2 is FQGNSA in the germline V gene. The CDR3 is 12 residues long. TCRdb reprocessed the RACE reads with MiXCR, giving one entry per CDR3 protein. The sample consists of 280,000 or so distinct CDR3 sequences, over 7.5% of them appearing once.

The sequenced sample was whole blood, obtained in connection with sensitization to the hapten diphenylcyclopropenone (DPC). The gene calls are TRBV7-2 and TRBJ2-3; D call uncertain. This clonotype was sampled from a man younger than 30 with alopecia areata. Some clones in this sample may be carry-over from other donors' samples. The DNA of the CDR3 is TGTGCCAGCAGCTTTTCTGGAGATACGCAGTATTTT. It is translated as CASSFSGDTQYF.